These T cell receptor beta chains were read from a single sample in a study of technical replicates of blood from a few donors. TCRdb keeps only in-frame clones here, not all; method: immunoSEQ multiplex PCR. The sample records more than 65,000 clones, approximately 88% being singletons. The sequenced sample was PBMCs. The receptors were gathered from a human donor in good health. Some clones in this sample may be carry-over from other donors' samples. Each CDR3 is given with its conserved first and last residue. The order of the fields is V gene, CDR3 length, D gene, CDR3 protein. D genes are given only for firm matches.

TRBV20-1 | 11 | . | CSASHTDTQYF
TRBV19 | 13 | TRBD1 | CATRTGGNYGYTF
TRBV6-1 | 15 | . | CASSEFRGPGGIQYF
TRBV7-9 | 14 | TRBD2 | CASSLGGRGSEQYF
TRBV6-1 | 17 | TRBD2 | CASSALAGGTSTDTQYF
TRBV4-2 | 14 | TRBD2 | CASSQEGVAGERVF
TRBV5-4 | 15 | . | CASSPRAGADEKLFF
TRBV4-3 | 17 | TRBD1 | CASSQLYRQGIWEKLFF
TRBV7-2 | 16 | TRBD2 | CASSLVPSGGAREQYF
TRBV30 | 13 | . | CAWSVRRGAEAFF
TRBV23-1 | 15 | . | CASSPRRAEGIEQYF
TRBV7-2 | 15 | TRBD2 | CASSFLSGRVYEQYF
TRBV10-3 | 14 | TRBD1 | CAISEQGGGDGYTF
TRBV9 | 18 | TRBD1 | CASSAIHSTGTGGDGYTF